This T cell receptor (beta chain) was profiled in a study of blood T cell repertoires in COVID-19. Whole-study context: Both acute and convalescent COVID-19 samples were obtained from the United States, Italy and Spain. PBMCs, B-cell-depleted T cells, or T cells provided the cDNA or gDNA that made up the material.

The authors' processing: For nucleated cells, counts were estimated from reference gene primer amplification. The assay was immunoSEQ multiplex PCR, and TCRdb's table has in-frame clones only and misses some. V, J and clone size are taken as reported in that table, and D and trimming were inferred from the DNA itself. The repertoire holds tens of thousands of clones, with around 83% as singletons. This clonotype originated in a man aged 55 to 70 with active COVID-19. The sample was peripheral blood.

CDR3 sequence reads: CASSAETSGNTIYF. The CDR3 nucleotides read TGCGCCAGCAGTGCGGAGACTTCTGGAAACACCATATATTTT. V and J are TRBV5-1 and TRBJ1-3; D not certain. Trimming stripped 5 bases from V and 1 base from J, with 10 bases between. Germline V gives CDR1 SGHRS, CDR2 YFSETQ. This CDR3 comprises 14 residues.